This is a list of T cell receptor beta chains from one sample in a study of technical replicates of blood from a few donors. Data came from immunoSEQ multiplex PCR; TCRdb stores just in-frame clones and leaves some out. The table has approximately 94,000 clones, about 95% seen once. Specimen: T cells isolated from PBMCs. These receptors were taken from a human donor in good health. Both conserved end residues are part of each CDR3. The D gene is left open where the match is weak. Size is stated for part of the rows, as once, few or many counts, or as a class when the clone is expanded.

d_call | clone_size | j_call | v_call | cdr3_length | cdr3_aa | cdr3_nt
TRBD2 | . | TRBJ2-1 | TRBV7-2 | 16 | CASSLVGLAGGNEQFF | TGTGCCAGCAGCTTAGTCGGGCTAGCGGGAGGGAATGAGCAGTTCTTC
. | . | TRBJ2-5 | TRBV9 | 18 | CASSVARWGSQGEETQYF | TGTGCCAGCAGCGTAGCCAGGTGGGGCTCTCAAGGAGAAGAGACCCAGTACTTC
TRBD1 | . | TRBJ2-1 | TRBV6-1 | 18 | CASSDHSSGTGVWNEQFF | TGTGCCAGCAGTGACCATAGCTCTGGGACAGGGGTATGGAATGAGCAGTTCTTC
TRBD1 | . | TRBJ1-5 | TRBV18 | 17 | CASSPYAGQGKDQPQHF | TGTGCCAGCTCACCATACGCGGGACAGGGAAAGGATCAGCCCCAGCATTTT
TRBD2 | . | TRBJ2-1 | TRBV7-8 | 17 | CASSLLTSVSSYNEQFF | TGTGCCAGCAGCCTCTTGACTAGCGTGAGCTCCTACAATGAGCAGTTCTTC
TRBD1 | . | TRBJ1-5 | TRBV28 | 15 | CASSPGQGWLEPQHF | TGTGCCAGCAGCCCGGGACAGGGGTGGTTGGAGCCCCAGCATTTT
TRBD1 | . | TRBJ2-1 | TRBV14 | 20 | CASSQFFGTGILSSYNEQFF | TGTGCCAGCAGCCAATTCTTCGGGACAGGGATACTATCTTCCTACAATGAGCAGTTCTTC
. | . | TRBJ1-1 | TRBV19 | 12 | CASSRTWTEAFF | TGTGCCAGTAGTAGAACTTGGACTGAAGCTTTCTTT
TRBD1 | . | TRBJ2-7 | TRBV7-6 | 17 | CASSSGQGVSLIYEQYF | TGTGCCAGCAGCTCGGGACAGGGGGTCAGCTTAATCTACGAGCAGTACTTC
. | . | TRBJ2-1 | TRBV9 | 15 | CASSVSPGLDNEQFF | TGTGCCAGCAGCGTGAGTCCGGGACTGGACAATGAGCAGTTCTTC
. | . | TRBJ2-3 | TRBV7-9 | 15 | CASSRGDRFTDTQYF | TGTGCCAGCAGCCGGGGGGACAGGTTCACAGATACGCAGTATTTT
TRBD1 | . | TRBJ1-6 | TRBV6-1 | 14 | CASSSGTVNSPLHF | TGTGCCAGCAGTTCCGGGACAGTGAATTCACCCCTCCACTTT
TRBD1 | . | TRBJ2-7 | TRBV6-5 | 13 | CASSRDREREQYF | TGTGCCAGCAGTAGGGACAGGGAAAGAGAGCAGTACTTC
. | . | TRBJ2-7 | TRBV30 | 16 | CAWNYPSEERNYEQYF | TGTGCCTGGAACTACCCCAGTGAGGAGCGGAACTACGAGCAGTACTTC
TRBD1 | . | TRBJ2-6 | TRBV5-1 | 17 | CASSLVGQGSGANVLTF | TGCGCCAGCAGCTTGGTGGGACAGGGATCTGGGGCCAACGTCCTGACTTTC
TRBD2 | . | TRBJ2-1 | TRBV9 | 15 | CASSVVGLAKNEQFF | TGTGCCAGCAGCGTAGTGGGACTAGCGAAGAATGAGCAGTTCTTC
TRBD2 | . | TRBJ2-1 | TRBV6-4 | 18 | CASSEGLAGSLANNEQFF | TGTGCCAGCAGTGAAGGACTAGCGGGATCCCTCGCCAATAATGAGCAGTTCTTC
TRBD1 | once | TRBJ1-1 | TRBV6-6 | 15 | CASSYSGTVNTEAFF | TGTGCCAGCAGTTACTCCGGGACAGTTAACACTGAAGCTTTCTTT
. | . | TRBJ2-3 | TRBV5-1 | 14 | CASTTAGGTDTQYF | TGCGCCAGCACCACCGCCGGGGGTACAGATACGCAGTATTTT
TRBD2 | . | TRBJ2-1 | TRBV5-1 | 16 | CASSLVGLAGDNEQFF | TGCGCCAGCAGCTTGGTAGGTCTAGCGGGAGATAACGAGCAGTTCTTC
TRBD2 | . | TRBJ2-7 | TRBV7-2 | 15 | CASSPSSGRALEQYF | TGTGCCAGCAGTCCCTCTAGCGGGAGGGCCCTCGAGCAGTACTTC
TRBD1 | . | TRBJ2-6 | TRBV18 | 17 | CASSQPPTGLGANVLTF | TGTGCCAGCTCACAACCCCCGACAGGGCTCGGGGCCAACGTCCTGACTTTC
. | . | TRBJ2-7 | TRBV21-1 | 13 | CASSLLCSYEQYF | TGTGCCAGCAGCCTACTGTGCTCCTACGAGCAGTACTTC
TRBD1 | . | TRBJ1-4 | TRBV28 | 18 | CASSFPGQAGLHNEKLFF | TGTGCCAGCAGTTTTCCTGGACAGGCCGGGCTCCATAATGAAAAACTGTTTTTT
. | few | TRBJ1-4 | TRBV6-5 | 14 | CASSYGGTNEKLFF | TGTGCCAGCAGTTACGGGGGCACTAATGAAAAACTGTTTTTT
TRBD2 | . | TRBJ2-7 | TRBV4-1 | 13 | CASSHLTSAEQYF | TGCGCCAGCAGCCACTTGACTAGCGCCGAGCAGTACTTC
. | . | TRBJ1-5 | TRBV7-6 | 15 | CASSLMGGENQPQHF | TGTGCCAGCAGCTTAATGGGTGGGGAGAATCAGCCCCAGCATTTT
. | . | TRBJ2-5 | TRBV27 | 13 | CASSLMAGETQYF | TGTGCCAGCAGTTTAATGGCAGGGGAGACCCAGTACTTC
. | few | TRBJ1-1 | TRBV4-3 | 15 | CASSQTTGTNTEAFF | TGCGCCAGCAGCCAAACAACAGGGACGAACACTGAAGCTTTCTTT
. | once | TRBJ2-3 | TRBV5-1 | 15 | CASSLGVTSTDTQYF | TGCGCCAGCAGCTTAGGGGTCACTAGCACAGATACGCAGTATTTT
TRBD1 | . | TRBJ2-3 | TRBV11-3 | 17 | CASSLVPGQGFTDTQYF | TGTGCCAGCAGCTTAGTCCCGGGACAGGGTTTCACAGATACGCAGTATTTT
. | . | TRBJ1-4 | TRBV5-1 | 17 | CASSFPRLGRGGEKLFF | TGCGCCAGCAGCTTTCCGAGGCTCGGAAGGGGGGGGGAAAAACTGTTTTTT
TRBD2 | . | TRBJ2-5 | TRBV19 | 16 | CASSKPGLAGGETQYF | TGTGCCAGTAGTAAACCGGGACTAGCCGGGGGAGAGACCCAGTACTTC
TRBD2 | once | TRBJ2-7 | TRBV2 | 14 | CASSASGRTYEQYF | TGTGCCAGCAGTGCAAGCGGGAGGACCTACGAGCAGTACTTC
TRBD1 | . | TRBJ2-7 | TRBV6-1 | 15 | CASSIRDRGLYEQYF | TGTGCCAGCAGCATCCGGGACAGGGGGCTTTACGAGCAGTACTTC
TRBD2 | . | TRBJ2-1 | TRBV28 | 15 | CATKIAGGGRNEQFF | TGTGCCACTAAGATAGCGGGAGGTGGGAGGAATGAGCAGTTCTTC
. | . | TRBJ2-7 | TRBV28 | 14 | CASSPRTASYEQYF | TGTGCCAGCAGTCCGCGGACAGCTTCCTACGAGCAGTACTTC
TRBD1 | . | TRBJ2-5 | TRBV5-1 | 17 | CASSPSAGTGAGETQYF | TGCGCCAGCAGCCCTAGCGCCGGGACAGGGGCCGGAGAGACCCAGTACTTC
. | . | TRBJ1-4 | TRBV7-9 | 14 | CASSLVSINEKLFF | TGTGCCAGCAGCTTAGTGTCCATTAATGAAAAACTGTTTTTT
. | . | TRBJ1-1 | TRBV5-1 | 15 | CASSLNSGVNGEAFF | TGCGCCAGCAGCTTGAATTCGGGGGTAAATGGGGAAGCTTTCTTT
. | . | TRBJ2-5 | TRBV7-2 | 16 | CASSLGAGGDQETQYF | TGTGCCAGCAGCTTAGGGGCGGGCGGGGACCAAGAGACCCAGTACTTC
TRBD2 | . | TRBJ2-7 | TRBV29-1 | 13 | CSVGETSATQQYF | TGCAGCGTTGGGGAGACTAGCGCAACCCAGCAGTACTTC
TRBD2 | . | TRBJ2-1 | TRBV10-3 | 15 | CAISSSGRAGNEQFF | TGTGCCATCAGTAGTAGCGGGAGGGCCGGGAATGAGCAGTTCTTC
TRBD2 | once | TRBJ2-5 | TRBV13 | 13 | CASSPSGLETQYF | TGTGCCAGCAGTCCTAGCGGGCTAGAGACCCAGTACTTC